This TCR beta chain was found in a study of radiotherapy plus CTLA-4 blockade in lung cancer. Looking at the study overall: Of all patients, around 18% responded objectively and about 30% showed disease control. General study findings and limits: In blood, after radiotherapy plus ipilimumab, tumor-derived TCR clones expanded.

The germline CDR1 and CDR2 sequences are KGHSH and LQKENI. V was pared by 4 bases and J by 2 bases, with 2 bases of the junction left unmatched. The CDR3 loop spans 15 amino acids. Participants had chemo-refractory metastatic non-small-cell lung cancer and were treated with focal radiation plus ipilimumab CTLA-4 blockade. Regarding this clone: Its antigen remains unknown.

The table came from immunoSEQ multiplex PCR; TCRdb's copy has only in-frame clones and leaves some out. The repertoire holds 25,000 to 35,000 clones, with around four fifths as singletons. The chain links TRBV18 to TRBJ1-5; TRBD1 aligns across 10 bases. The starting material was peripheral blood, obtained from a patient treated with radiotherapy plus ipilimumab. The receptor comes from a human donor with non-small cell lung cancer who had stable disease on radiotherapy plus ipilimumab. As DNA, the CDR3 is TGTGCCAGCTCACTCGGGACAGGGGGCAATCAGCCCCAGCATTTT. Encoded protein: CASSLGTGGNQPQHF.